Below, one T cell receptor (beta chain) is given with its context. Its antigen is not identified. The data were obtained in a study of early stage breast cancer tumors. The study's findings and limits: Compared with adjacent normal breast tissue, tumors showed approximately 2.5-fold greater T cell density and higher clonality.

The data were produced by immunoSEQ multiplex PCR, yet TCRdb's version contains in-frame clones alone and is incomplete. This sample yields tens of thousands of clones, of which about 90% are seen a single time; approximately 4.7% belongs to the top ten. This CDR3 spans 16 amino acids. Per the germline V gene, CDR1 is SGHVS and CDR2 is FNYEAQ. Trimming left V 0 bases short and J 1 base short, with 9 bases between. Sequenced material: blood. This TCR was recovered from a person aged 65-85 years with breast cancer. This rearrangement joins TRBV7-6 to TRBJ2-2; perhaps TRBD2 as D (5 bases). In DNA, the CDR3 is TGTGCCAGCAGCTTAGCGCGGGTTAGGAACACCGGGGAGCTGTTTTTT. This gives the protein CASSLARVRNTGELFF.